This T cell receptor beta chain was retrieved from a study of post-analysis software for immune sequencing data. Study outcomes and limitations: TRBV segments more frequent in patients than in controls numbered a few and included TRBV5-6, TRBV5-1 and TRBV20-1.

Unique molecular identifiers were present in the TCR beta cDNA libraries. TCRdb used MiXCR to reprocess the PCR reads, holding one entry per CDR3 protein. The sample lists approximately 770,000 distinct CDR3 sequences, 46% seen once, with over 4.5% in the top ten. Comments on this clonotype: Its antigen remains unknown.

The CDR3 contains 14 residues. V gave up 5 bases and J gave up 7 bases, with 17 bases separating them. Germline V lookup: CDR1 SQVTM, CDR2 ANQGSEA. This clonotype was sampled from a girl between 5 and 17 years old with multiple sclerosis. The sample comprised blood. The V gene is TRBV29-1, the J gene TRBJ1-4, with a possible D match to TRBD1 (6 bases). DNA of the CDR3: TGCAGCGTTCTACTAGGGGGGCGAAGTGAAAAACTGTTTTTT. This encodes CSVLLGGRSEKLFF.